The entry that follows covers one T cell receptor (beta chain) sequence. Its antigen has not been determined. No base-level quality is on record; no much larger clone is a single base apart. This entry is derived from a study of T cells in Graves' hyperthyroidism and ophthalmopathy (dated by TCRdb to the late 2010s). As for the study more broadly: Peripheral blood samples were taken at initial diagnosis, before any treatment was given. TCR Vbeta CDR3 sequencing of 130 to 150 peripheral blood samples (43 ophthalmopathy, over 70 hyperthyroidism and roughly 17 progressor patients) is reported in the paper. To identify TCR V-J signatures that set the groups apart, the researchers used a discovery cohort of about a hundred patients, made up of 40 to 45 with Graves' ophthalmopathy and about 55 with stable Graves' hyperthyroidism. Prospective prediction of ophthalmopathy was tested in an independent validation cohort of fewer than 20 hyperthyroidism patients and 15 to 17 patients who later progressed to ophthalmopathy. For training and testing, the roughly 93 patients in the discovery cohort were randomly divided in a 7:3 ratio. Thyroid tissue and blood T-cell repertoires from six Graves' hyperthyroidism patients were also compared in the study. Once sampling was done, hyperthyroidism patients were given methimazole at a starting dose of 30 mg daily, whereas ophthalmopathy patients were given high-dose intravenous methylprednisolone.

A patient counted as having stable Graves' hyperthyroidism if no progression to ophthalmopathy occurred over 18 months of follow-up. Hyperthyroidism patients were newly diagnosed, with disease duration under 2 months, and aged 18 to 65 years. The study excluded patients with uncontrolled infections, other autoimmune diseases, pregnancy or lactation. Diagnoses were established on the basis of clinical symptoms, serum thyroxine and TRAb, thyroid ultrasound, and orbital computed tomography. PBMCs were isolated from approximately 10 ml of fresh peripheral blood by Ficoll-Paque density gradient centrifugation. Trizol reagent was used to extract total RNA, and RNA quality was then checked on an Agilent 2100 Bioanalyzer. Study-level results and caveats: A 13 V-J signature model separated ophthalmopathy from stable hyperthyroidism, with about 90% sensitivity and about 81% specificity in cross-validation and 80%/75% in testing. No statistical method was used to fix the sample size in advance, and group allocation was not hidden from the investigators. In validation, progression to ophthalmopathy was predicted by the model with 70% to 71% sensitivity and around 75% specificity, a median of roughly six months before onset. Most expanded thyroid clonotypes (frequency above 0.001) were also detected in blood, a finding suggesting that blood repertoires may reflect thyroid immune responses.

The TCR beta CDR3 regions were amplified from the RNA transcripts. For the first round of RT-PCR on the TCR CDR3, the HTBI primer set was used together with the Qiagen OneStep RT-PCR kit. Libraries were constructed in a second round of multiplex PCR, after which size selection and purification were performed. Sequencing of the libraries was done on an Illumina HiSeq2000 using paired-end 100 bp reads. In the paper's pipeline: SOAPnuke was used to process the raw data, throwing out any read that contained adapters or uncalled bases, had a mean Phred below 15, or lacked an exact constant-primer or identifier match. COPE v1.2.5 was used to merge the high-quality paired reads, and each unique nucleotide sequence was defined as a clonotype. MiTCR v1.1 was used to align the clonotypes against IMGT TRBV, TRBD and TRBJ reference segments. Only V-J combinations with frequency above 0.0001, covering about 99% of repertoires, were analysed. The TCS score was defined as the ratio of F50 (clonal expansion) to E x V (chaos), calculated using BLOSUM62-based TCRdist between CDR3 peptides within each V-J. Welch's t-statistics and random forest reduced roughly 540 V-J features to 10 to 15, which were used in a naive Bayes classifier (R e1071). TCRdb reprocessing: public reads trimmed at Q25 with fastp, clones called with MiXCR, in-frame beta chains kept. CDR3 protein duplicates are merged, each entry listing the most common genes and DNA. These V and J calls are TCRdb output, not the study's own analysis. The sample profile shows about 200,000 distinct CDR3 sequences; less than 20% of them were found once. The ten largest clones capture roughly 49% of the sample.

Relative to germline, V is 5 bases shorter and J is 5 bases shorter, with 11 bases between their ends. For CDR1 and CDR2, the germline V gene lists SNHLY and FYNNEI. The CDR3, from cysteine to phenylalanine, totals 13 residues. CDR3 DNA only is kept here, 39 bases in frame from base 1. Sequencing was performed on blood. The clonotype comes from a woman between 50 and 59 years old with Graves' hyperthyroidism. The chain uses TRBV2 and TRBJ2-3, and the D gene may be TRBD2, 5 bases matching. The DNA is TGTGCCAGCAGTCGCGTCGGGGAAGATACGCAGTATTTT. This encodes CASSRVGEDTQYF.